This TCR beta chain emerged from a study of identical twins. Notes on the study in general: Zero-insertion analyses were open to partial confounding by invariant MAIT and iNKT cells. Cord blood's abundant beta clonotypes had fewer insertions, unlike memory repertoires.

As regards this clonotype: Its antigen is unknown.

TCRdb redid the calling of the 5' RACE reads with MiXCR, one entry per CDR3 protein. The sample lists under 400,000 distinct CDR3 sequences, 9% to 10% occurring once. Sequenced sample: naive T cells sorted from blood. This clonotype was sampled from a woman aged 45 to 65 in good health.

The CDR3 DNA is TGTGCCAGCAGCTTAGGGAGTGCGGGAGGGCCCTTCGTTGGGTTCTTC. It is translated as CASSLGSAGGPFVGFF. The chain employs TRBV7-2 and TRBJ2-1; TRBD2 matches at 9 bases. Germline trimming cut 1 base from V and 15 bases from J; bases unmatched to any gene: 16. The CDR3 extends over 16 amino acids. Per germline, CDR1 SGHTA and CDR2 FQGNSA.